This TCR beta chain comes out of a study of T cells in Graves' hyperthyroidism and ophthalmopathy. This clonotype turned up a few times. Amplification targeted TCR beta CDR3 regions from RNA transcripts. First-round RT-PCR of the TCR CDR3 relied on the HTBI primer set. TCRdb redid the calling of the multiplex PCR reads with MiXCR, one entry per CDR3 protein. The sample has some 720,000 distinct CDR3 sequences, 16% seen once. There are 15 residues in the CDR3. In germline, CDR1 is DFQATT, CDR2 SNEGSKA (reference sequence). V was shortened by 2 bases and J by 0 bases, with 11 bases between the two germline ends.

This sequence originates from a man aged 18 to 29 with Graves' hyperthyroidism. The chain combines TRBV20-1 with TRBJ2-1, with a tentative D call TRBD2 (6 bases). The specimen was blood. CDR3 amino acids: CSARTLANSYNEQFF. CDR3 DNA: TGCAGTGCTAGAACTCTAGCGAACTCCTACAATGAGCAGTTCTTC.